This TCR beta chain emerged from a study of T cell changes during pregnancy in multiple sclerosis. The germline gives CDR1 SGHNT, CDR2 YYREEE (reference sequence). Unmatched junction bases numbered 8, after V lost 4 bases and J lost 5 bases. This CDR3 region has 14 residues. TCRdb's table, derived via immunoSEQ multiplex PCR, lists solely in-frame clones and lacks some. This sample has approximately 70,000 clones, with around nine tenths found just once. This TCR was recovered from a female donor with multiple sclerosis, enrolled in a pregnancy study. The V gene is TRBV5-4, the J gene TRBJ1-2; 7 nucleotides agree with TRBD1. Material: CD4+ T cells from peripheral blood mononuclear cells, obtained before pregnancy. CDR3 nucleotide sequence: TGTGCCAGCAGCCCCGGGACAGCTTTATATGGCTACACCTTC. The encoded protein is CASSPGTALYGYTF.